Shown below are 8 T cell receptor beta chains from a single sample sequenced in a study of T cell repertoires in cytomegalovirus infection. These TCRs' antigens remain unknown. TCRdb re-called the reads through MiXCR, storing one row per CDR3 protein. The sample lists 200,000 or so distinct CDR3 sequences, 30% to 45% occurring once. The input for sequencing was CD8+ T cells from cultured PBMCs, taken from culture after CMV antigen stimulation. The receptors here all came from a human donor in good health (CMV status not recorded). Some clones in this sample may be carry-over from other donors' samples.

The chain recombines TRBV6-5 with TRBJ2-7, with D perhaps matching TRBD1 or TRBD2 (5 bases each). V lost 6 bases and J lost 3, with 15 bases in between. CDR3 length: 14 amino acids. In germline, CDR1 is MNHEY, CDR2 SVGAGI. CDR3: CASRLGATYYEQYF. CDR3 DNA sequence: TGTGCCAGCAGACTCGGGGCAACCTACTACGAGCAGTACTTC.

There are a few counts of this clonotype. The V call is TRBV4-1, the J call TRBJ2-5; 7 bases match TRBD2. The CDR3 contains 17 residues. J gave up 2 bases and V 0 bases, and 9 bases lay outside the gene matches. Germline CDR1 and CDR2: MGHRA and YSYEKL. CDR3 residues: CASSQETTLAEQETQYF. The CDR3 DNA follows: TGCGCCAGCAGCCAAGAGACGACGCTAGCGGAACAAGAGACCCAGTACTTC.

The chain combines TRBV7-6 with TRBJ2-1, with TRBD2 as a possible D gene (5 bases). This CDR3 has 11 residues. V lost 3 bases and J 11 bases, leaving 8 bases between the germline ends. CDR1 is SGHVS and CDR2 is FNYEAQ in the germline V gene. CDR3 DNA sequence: TGTGCCAGCAGCTTTGGACTCCAGCAGTTCTTC. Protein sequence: CASSFGLQQFF.

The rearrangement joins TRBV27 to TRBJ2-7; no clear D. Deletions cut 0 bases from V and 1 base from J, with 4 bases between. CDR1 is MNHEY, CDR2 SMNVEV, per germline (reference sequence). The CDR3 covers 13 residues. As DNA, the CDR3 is TGTGCCAGCAGTTTATCAATTTCCTACGAGCAGTACTTC. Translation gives CASSLSISYEQYF.

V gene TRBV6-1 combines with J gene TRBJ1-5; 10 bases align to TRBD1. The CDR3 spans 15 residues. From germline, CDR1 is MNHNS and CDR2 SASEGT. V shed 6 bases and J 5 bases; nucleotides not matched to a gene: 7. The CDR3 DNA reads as TGTGCCAGCAGAGTCGACAGGGGGCACGATCAGCCCCAGCATTTT. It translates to CASRVDRGHDQPQHF.

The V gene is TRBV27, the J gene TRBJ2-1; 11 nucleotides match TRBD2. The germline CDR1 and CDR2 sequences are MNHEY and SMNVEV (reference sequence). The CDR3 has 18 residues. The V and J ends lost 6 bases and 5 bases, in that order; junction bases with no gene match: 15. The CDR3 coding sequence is TGTGCCAGCAGGACAGTTCCCATAGCGGGGGGGGGTAACAATGAGCAGTTCTTC. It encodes CASRTVPIAGGGNNEQFF.

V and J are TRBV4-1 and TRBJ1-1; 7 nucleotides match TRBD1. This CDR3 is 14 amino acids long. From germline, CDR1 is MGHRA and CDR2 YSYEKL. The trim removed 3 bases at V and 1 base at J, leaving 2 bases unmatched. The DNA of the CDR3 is TGCGCCAGCAGCCAGTACAGGGGGAACACTGAAGCTTTCTTT. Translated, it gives CASSQYRGNTEAFF.

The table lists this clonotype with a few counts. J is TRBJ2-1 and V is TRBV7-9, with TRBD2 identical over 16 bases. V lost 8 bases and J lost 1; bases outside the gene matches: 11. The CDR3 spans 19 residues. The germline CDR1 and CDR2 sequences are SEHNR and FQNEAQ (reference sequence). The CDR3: CASQFPGLAGGKSYNEQFF. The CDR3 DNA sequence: TGTGCCAGCCAATTCCCGGGACTAGCGGGAGGGAAATCCTACAATGAGCAGTTCTTC.